The clone carrying this T cell receptor (beta chain) was observed a few times. Its antigen remains unidentified. The data belong to a study of cytomegalovirus exposure and HLA in healthy donors. Study findings and constraints: Presence/absence results assume similar sequencing depth per donor, which may not hold.

PCR involved 60 Vbeta and 13 Jbeta primers. TCRdb's copy holds only in-frame clones and misses some; the assay was immunoSEQ multiplex PCR. The profile shows over 150,000 clones, roughly 81% of them singletons. The germline CDR1 and CDR2 sequences are SNHLY and FYNNEI. The CDR3 contains 16 residues. V shed 4 bases and J 2 bases; nucleotides not matched to a gene: 8. The chain uses TRBV2 and TRBJ2-1; 7 bases line up with TRBD2. The specimen sequenced was PBMCs. This TCR was recovered from a woman aged 25 to 45 in good health and CMV-seropositive. This chain's CDR3 is CASSVASGVPYNEQFF. In DNA, the CDR3 is TGTGCCAGCAGTGTGGCTAGCGGAGTCCCCTACAATGAGCAGTTCTTC.